This entry is about one T cell receptor beta chain. This sample was taken from a study of T cell responses to AZD1222 COVID-19 vaccine. Clones were read by immunoSEQ multiplex PCR, and TCRdb kept only the in-frame ones, dropping some. Counted here are 130,000 or so clones, roughly 86% occurring once; the ten biggest clones make up 5% to 7%. Here the sequenced sample was peripheral blood, taken 28 days after the second AZD1222 dose. This receptor was taken from an adult who received the AZD1222 COVID-19 vaccine.

This chain's CDR3 is CASSPPPGLGYGYTF. The CDR3 nucleotides read TGTGCCAGCAGTCCTCCCCCGGGGCTGGGCTATGGCTACACCTTC. The chain uses TRBV2 and TRBJ1-2; D may be TRBD1 (5 bases). The V and J ends lost 5 bases and 4 bases respectively, with 17 bases between them. The germline V gene has CDR1 SNHLY and CDR2 FYNNEI. The CDR3 is 15 residues long.